This TCR beta chain appears in the sequencing data of a study of T cell responses to AZD1222 COVID-19 vaccine. The CDR3 covers 14 residues. V lost 1 base, J lost 4 bases, and 8 bases lay in between. Germline V gene data show CDR1 as KGHSH and CDR2 as LQKENI. TCRdb's copy holds only in-frame clones and misses some; the assay was immunoSEQ multiplex PCR. The sample carries some 130,000 clones, less than 90% recorded once. Sequencing was performed on peripheral blood, taken on day 0 of AZD1222 vaccination. The chain couples TRBV18 to TRBJ2-1; D might be TRBD2 (5 bases). This TCR derives from an adult in good health. The CDR3 DNA is TGTGCCAGCTCACCACGGAGCGGATACAATGAGCAGTTCTTC. Translating gives CASSPRSGYNEQFF.